A single sample is the source of the 31 T cell receptor beta chains below, sequenced in a study of T cell responses to AZD1222 COVID-19 vaccine. Assay: immunoSEQ multiplex PCR; the TCRdb copy retains only in-frame clones and omits some. The sample contains around 130,000 clones, 86% of which appear only once. Sequencing was performed on peripheral blood, taken 28 days after the second AZD1222 dose. These receptors were taken from an adult who received the AZD1222 COVID-19 vaccine.

This CDR3 reads CASRDTLGTEAFF. CDR3 in DNA: TGTGCCAGCAGGGACACCTTGGGCACTGAAGCTTTCTTT. The chain links TRBV12-3 or TRBV12-4 to TRBJ1-1; D is perhaps TRBD1 (5 bases). The V gene lost 6 bases and the J gene lost 4 bases, with 12 bases spanning the gap. There are 13 residues in the CDR3.

The chain has TRBV18 and TRBJ1-1; possible D gene TRBD1, 5 bases. Germline CDR1 reads KGHSH; CDR2 reads LQKENI. The V and J ends lost 7 bases and 6 bases respectively, with 15 bases between them. This CDR3 is 13 amino acids long. The CDR3 protein is CASLKTRESEAFF. The DNA for the CDR3 is TGTGCCAGCTTGAAGACCAGGGAGTCTGAAGCTTTCTTT. Using reference TRBV18 and TRBJ1-1 for the parts outside the CDR3, the full variable domain is NAGVMQNPRHLVRRRGQEARLRCSPMKGHSHVYWYRQLPEEGLKFMVYLQKENIIDESGMPKERFSAEFPKEGPSILRIQQVVRGDSAAYFCASLKTRESEAFFGQGTRLTVV.

The V call is TRBV9, the J call TRBJ2-3; a possible D gene is TRBD2 (5 bases). The CDR3 is made up of 13 amino acids. The germline CDR1 and CDR2 sequences are SGDLS and YYNGEE. V lost 1 base and J lost 5, with 8 bases in between. In nucleotides, the CDR3 is TGTGCCAGCAGCGTACCGAGCGGAGATACGCAGTATTTT. It translates to CASSVPSGDTQYF.

V and J are TRBV9 and TRBJ2-1, with TRBD1 identical over 8 bases. The V gene end was trimmed by 3 bases and the J gene end by 10 bases; junction bases not matched to a gene: 15. The CDR3 spans 16 residues. Germline values: CDR1 SGDLS, CDR2 YYNGEE. The CDR3 bases are TGTGCCAGCAGCGGTCCGACAGGGGCGTTAGGAATGGAGCAGTTCTTC. Protein product: CASSGPTGALGMEQFF. The entire variable domain, with the rest obtained from reference TRBV9 and TRBJ2-1, is as follows: DSGVTQTPKHLITATGQRVTLRCSPRSGDLSVYWYQQSLDQGLQFLIQYYNGEERAKGNILERFSAQQFPDLHSELNLSSLELGDSALYFCASSGPTGALGMEQFFGPGTRLTVL.

This chain links TRBV5-5 with TRBJ2-1; TRBD1 matches at 10 bases. CDR1 is SGHKS and CDR2 is YYEKEE in the germline V gene (reference sequence). The CDR3 spans 15 residues. V gave up 1 base and J gave up 7 bases; unmatched junction bases: 5. Written as DNA, the CDR3 is TGTGCCAGCAGCTTGCGGGACAGGGGTTCTAATGAGCAGTTCTTC. Translated, it gives CASSLRDRGSNEQFF. Based on the CDR3 plus reference TRBV5-5 and TRBJ2-1, the full variable domain is DAGVTQSPTHLIKTRGQQVTLRCSPISGHKSVSWYQQVLGQGPQFIFQYYEKEERGRGNFPDRFSARQFPNYSSELNVNALLLGDSALYLCASSLRDRGSNEQFFGPGTRLTVL.

The chain employs TRBV18 and TRBJ2-5; D might be TRBD2 (5 bases). V was trimmed by 6 bases and J by 5 bases, leaving 16 bases between them. This CDR3 comprises 14 residues. The V gene's germline CDR1 is KGHSH and CDR2 LQKENI. The CDR3 DNA sequence: TGTGCCAGCTCGCCGGTCGGGGTCTCGGAGACCCAGTACTTC. This encodes CASSPVGVSETQYF.

This clone came up once. The rearrangement joins TRBV19 to TRBJ2-2, with unresolved D. Trimming left V 9 bases short and J 9 bases short, with 8 bases between. Germline CDR1 LNHDA, CDR2 SQIVND (reference sequence). The CDR3 is made up of 10 amino acids. DNA for the CDR3: TGTGCCAGCAGAGGCAGGGAGCTGTTTTTT. Its translation is CASRGRELFF. The full variable domain, completed using reference TRBV19 and TRBJ2-2, is DGGITQSPKYLFRKEGQNVTLSCEQNLNHDAMYWYRQDPGQGLRLIYYSQIVNDFQKGDIAEGYSVSREKKESFPLTVTSAQKNPTAFYLCASRGRELFFGEGSRLTVL.

The chain is built from TRBV7-3 and TRBJ2-3; D may be TRBD2 (5 bases). The CDR3 has 15 amino acids. From germline, CDR1 is SGHTA and CDR2 FQGTGA. V was pared by 5 bases and J by 2 bases, with 14 bases between. CDR3 residues: CASSRTRKNTDTQYF. The CDR3 nucleotides are TGTGCCAGCAGCCGGACTCGAAAAAACACAGATACGCAGTATTTT.

The chain couples TRBV9 to TRBJ2-3; 7 positions match TRBD2. This CDR3 contains 17 residues. Germline V CDR1 and CDR2: SGDLS, YYNGEE. V trimming: 0 bases; J trimming: 2 bases; junction bases outside the gene matches: 9. DNA of the CDR3: TGTGCCAGCAGCGTAGTAGGGTCGGGGGGAAACACAGATACGCAGTATTTT. Its translation is CASSVVGSGGNTDTQYF.

V and J are TRBV4-2 and TRBJ1-1; D is unclear. Trimming removed 3 bases from V and 7 bases from J, with 9 bases in between. Germline V gives CDR1 LGHNA, CDR2 YNFKEQ. The CDR3 is 12 residues long. The CDR3 DNA follows: TGTGCCAGCAGCCATTACGGTATTGAAGCTTTCTTT. It specifies CASSHYGIEAFF.

The CDR3: CASSVGQLGSPLHF. The CDR3 bases are TGCGCCAGCAGCGTGGGACAGCTGGGATCACCCCTCCACTTT. The rearrangement joins TRBV5-1 to TRBJ1-6, with 7 positions matching TRBD1. The germline CDR1 and CDR2 sequences are SGHRS and YFSETQ. Trimming cost V 4 bases and J 10 bases; bases outside gene matches: 8. CDR3 length: 14 residues.

CDR3 nucleotides: TGCAGCGTTCGGTTGACAGTTAACACTGAAGCTTTCTTT. This encodes CSVRLTVNTEAFF. The genes are TRBV29-1 and TRBJ1-1, with D possibly TRBD1 on 5 matching bases. With 5 bases removed from V and 2 bases from J, the gap between germline ends came to 12 bases. Germline V gene sequence: CDR1 SQVTM, CDR2 ANQGSEA. The CDR3 loop spans 13 amino acids. Using reference TRBV29-1 and TRBJ1-1 for the parts outside the CDR3, the full variable domain is SAVISQKPSRDICQRGTSLTIQCQVDSQVTMMFWYRQQPGQSLTLIATANQGSEATYESGFVIDKFPISRPNLTFSTLTVSNMSPEDSSIYLCSVRLTVNTEAFFGQGTRLTVV.

The chain uses TRBV11-1 and TRBJ2-2; 9 nucleotides align to TRBD2. Germline lookup yields CDR1 SGHAT and CDR2 FQDESV (reference sequence). Trimming at V came to 9 bases and at J to 0 bases, leaving 2 bases not matched to a gene. The CDR3 spans 14 residues. The CDR3 coding sequence is TGTGCCAGTTCTAGCGGGGCGAACACCGGGGAGCTGTTTTTT. This codes for CASSSGANTGELFF. Variable domain in full (rest from reference TRBV11-1 and TRBJ2-2): EAEVAQSPRYKITEKSQAVAFWCDPISGHATLYWYRQILGQGPELLVQFQDESVVDDSQLPKDRFSAERLKGVDSTLKIQPAELGDSAMYLCASSSGANTGELFFGEGSRLTVL.

The chain carries TRBV14 and TRBJ2-5; weak D call: TRBD1 (6 bases). Germline loops: CDR1 SGHDN, CDR2 FVKESK. Trimming stripped 3 bases from V and 0 bases from J, with 8 bases between. The CDR3 is 14 amino acids. The CDR3, as DNA: TGTGCCAGCAGCCAGCAGGGGTACCAAGAGACCCAGTACTTC. Its protein product is CASSQQGYQETQYF.

This chain links TRBV9 with TRBJ1-2; weak D call: TRBD1 (5 bases). This CDR3 is built from 16 residues. Trimming removed 4 bases at V and 5 bases at J, with 21 bases between. Germline CDR1 and CDR2: SGDLS and YYNGEE. In nucleotides, the CDR3 is TGTGCCAGCAGCTCGCATATGGACAAACGGGAATATGGCTACACCTTC. Translated, it gives CASSSHMDKREYGYTF.

The gene calls are TRBV19 and TRBJ2-1; D might be TRBD2 (6 bases). V was shortened by 6 bases and J by 4 bases, with 16 bases between the two germline ends. The V gene's germline CDR1 is LNHDA and CDR2 SQIVND (reference sequence). This CDR3 comprises 15 residues. CDR3 DNA: TGTGCCAGTAGCCCCGGGGGTAACAGGTACAATGAGCAGTTCTTC. Protein: CASSPGGNRYNEQFF.

The chain joins TRBV19 to TRBJ1-2; 7 bases map to TRBD1. V lost 8 bases and J lost 7; bases outside the gene matches: 10. The CDR3 contains 13 residues. In germline, CDR1 is LNHDA, CDR2 SQIVND (reference sequence). The CDR3: CASASTGFLGYTF. The CDR3 DNA reads as TGTGCCAGTGCCTCGACAGGGTTTCTTGGCTACACCTTC.

The V and J genes are TRBV19 and TRBJ1-2; no reliable D call. Germline V gives CDR1 LNHDA, CDR2 SQIVND (reference sequence). Trimming removed 3 bases from V and 0 bases from J, with 11 bases in between. This CDR3 spans 15 amino acids. Here the CDR3 reads CASSMGTATNYGYTF. For the CDR3, the DNA is TGTGCCAGTAGTATGGGAACAGCTACTAACTATGGCTACACCTTC.

The chain couples TRBV25-1 to TRBJ1-1; D uncertain. The germline V gene has CDR1 MGHDK and CDR2 SYGVNS. Trimming removed 7 bases at V and 0 bases at J, with 9 bases between. This CDR3 is built from 13 residues. The CDR3 loop is CASTSTLNTEAFF. The CDR3 DNA reads as TGTGCCAGCACATCCACGTTGAACACTGAAGCTTTCTTT.

This rearrangement joins TRBV7-3 to TRBJ1-1, with D unresolved. CDR1 and CDR2 (germline): SGHTA, FQGTGA. CDR3 length: 13 amino acids. Trimming pared 8 bases from V and 4 bases from J, leaving 14 bases between. For the CDR3, the DNA is TGTGCCAGCGCCTCGGTATTCGGCACTGAAGCTTTCTTT. This gives the protein CASASVFGTEAFF.

The chain employs TRBV27 and TRBJ2-3, with TRBD1 matching 8 bases. This CDR3 has 14 residues. The trim removed 6 bases at V and 1 base at J, leaving 3 bases unmatched. Germline assignment: CDR1 MNHEY and CDR2 SMNVEV (reference sequence). CDR3 residues: CASRPGQGTDTQYF. Written as DNA, the CDR3 is TGTGCCAGCAGGCCGGGACAGGGCACAGATACGCAGTATTTT.

The rearrangement joins TRBV4-1 to TRBJ1-2, with D perhaps matching TRBD1 (6 bases). V lost 4 bases to trimming and J lost 3 bases, with 18 bases between them. The germline V gene has CDR1 MGHRA and CDR2 YSYEKL. There are 16 residues in the CDR3. DNA of the CDR3: TGCGCCAGCAGCCTGAAAGAGGGGGGCGCGGACTATGGCTACACCTTC. Translation gives CASSLKEGGADYGYTF.

This clone was seen just once. The chain joins TRBV30 to TRBJ1-1; perhaps TRBD1 as D (6 bases). V lost 4 bases and J lost 3, with 12 bases in between. The length of the CDR3 is 13 residues. Germline assignment: CDR1 GTSNPN and CDR2 SVGIG (reference sequence). CDR3 DNA sequence: TGTGCCTGGAACAAACAGGGATACACTGAAGCTTTCTTT. Translating gives CAWNKQGYTEAFF.

In its sample, this clone was seen a few times. This chain connects TRBV29-1 to TRBJ1-2; D unresolved. The CDR3 is made up of 12 amino acids. The V and J ends lost 3 bases and 4 bases respectively, with 9 bases between them. The germline CDR1 and CDR2 sequences are SQVTM and ANQGSEA. CDR3 coding DNA: TGCAGCGTTGAGTCCGGAGGCTATGGCTACACCTTC. It specifies CSVESGGYGYTF.

The chain has TRBV28 and TRBJ2-5; TRBD1 aligns across 9 bases. The ends lost 6 bases at V and 5 bases at J; junction bases unmatched: 10. The CDR3 extends over 15 amino acids. Germline V gene lookup returns CDR1 MDHEN and CDR2 SYDVKM. The CDR3 protein is CASSPTRTGDETQYF. Written as DNA, the CDR3 is TGTGCCAGCAGCCCAACTCGGACAGGGGACGAGACCCAGTACTTC.

The chain carries TRBV10-2 and TRBJ2-7; D is possibly TRBD2 (5 bases). CDR1 is WSHSY, CDR2 SAAADI, per germline. The length of the CDR3 is 12 residues. The ends were cut back, 2 bases at V and 7 bases at J, with 9 bases in the middle. This chain's CDR3 is CASSEATGEQYF. CDR3 sequence (DNA): TGCGCCAGCAGTGAGGCCACGGGGGAGCAGTACTTC.

This chain connects TRBV4-2 to TRBJ1-5; D remains ambiguous. Germline CDR1 reads LGHNA; CDR2 reads YNFKEQ. V dropped 4 bases and J dropped 2 bases, with 6 bases sitting between them. The CDR3 consists of 13 residues. In DNA, the CDR3 is TGTGCCAGCAGCCTTAACGGCAATCAGCCCCAGCATTTT. It encodes CASSLNGNQPQHF.

The V gene is TRBV6-2 or TRBV6-3, the J gene TRBJ1-5; D unclear. This CDR3 contains 12 residues. V lost 6 bases to trimming and J lost 6 bases, with 9 bases between them. The germline gives CDR1 MNHEY, CDR2 SVGEGT. The CDR3 spells CASSHHFQPQHF. CDR3 DNA sequence: TGTGCCAGCAGCCACCATTTTCAGCCCCAGCATTTT.

The CDR3 loop reads CASIHDTTGNSPLHF. The CDR3 nucleotides read TGTGCCAGCATACACGACACCACGGGTAATTCACCCCTCCACTTT. The V call is TRBV6-5, the J call TRBJ1-6, with no clear D. This CDR3 comprises 15 residues. CDR1 and CDR2 (germline): MNHEY, SVGAGI. The V and J ends lost 7 bases and 6 bases respectively, with 16 bases between them.

The J gene is TRBJ2-4, the V gene TRBV5-4; 8 nucleotides agree with TRBD1. V shed 4 bases, J shed 11 bases, and the junction held 11 bases outside the gene matches. This CDR3 is built from 14 residues. Germline-derived CDR1 and CDR2 are SGHNT and YYREEE (reference sequence). This CDR3 is CASSGDSQTGVQYF. The CDR3 DNA follows: TGTGCCAGCAGCGGGGACTCCCAGACAGGGGTTCAGTACTTC.

V usage is TRBV29-1 and J usage is TRBJ2-7, with 7 bases lining up with TRBD2. CDR3 size: 14 residues. The V gene's germline CDR1 is SQVTM and CDR2 ANQGSEA. Trimming at V came to 1 base and at J to 4 bases, leaving 7 bases not matched to a gene. The CDR3 region is CSVEAPGGAYEQYF. The CDR3 bases are TGCAGCGTTGAAGCCCCGGGGGGTGCTTACGAGCAGTACTTC.